There are many counts of the clone carrying this T cell receptor beta chain. The record originates from a study of T cells in Graves' hyperthyroidism and ophthalmopathy. Amplification of TCR beta CDR3 regions was performed using RNA transcripts as template. With the HTBI primer set, the TCR CDR3 went through a first round of RT-PCR. TCRdb reprocessed the multiplex PCR reads via MiXCR and lists one record per CDR3 protein. The sample lists under 450,000 distinct CDR3 sequences, approximately 15% occurring once. V was pared by 4 bases and J by 6 bases, with 16 bases between. The CDR3 covers 15 residues. Germline CDR1 is SEHNR and CDR2 is FQNEAQ (reference sequence).

The chain recombines TRBV7-9 with TRBJ2-4, with D maybe TRBD2 (6 bases). What was sequenced was blood. This sequence was found in a woman aged 18-35 years with Graves' hyperthyroidism. CDR3 DNA: TGTGCCAGCAGCTCCCCCCCCGGGGGTGGAAACATTCAGTACTTC. As protein: CASSSPPGGGNIQYF.